The 9 T cell receptor beta chains below come from one sample, sequenced in a study of early T cells in non-severe SARS-CoV-2 infection. TCRdb redid the calling of the 5' RACE reads with MiXCR, one entry per CDR3 protein. This table has tens of thousands of distinct CDR3 sequences, about 14% appearing once. Material: whole blood. These TCRs come from an adult who was a healthcare worker with PCR-confirmed SARS-CoV-2 infection or an uninfected control (not recorded which).

As to this clonotype: An end of the junction differs from the germline gene, which may be a read error. The V gene is TRBV5-1, the J gene TRBJ1-1; a weak D match, TRBD1 (5 bases). Germline CDR1 SGHRS, CDR2 YFSETQ. The CDR3 length is 16 residues. The CDR3 DNA follows: TGCGCCAGCAGCGAAAACGCGGGACGGGGATCGACTGAAGTTTTCTTT. Its translation is CASSENAGRGSTEVFF.

The chain links TRBV11-1 to TRBJ2-7; no clear D. Germline values: CDR1 SGHAT, CDR2 FQDESV (reference sequence). This CDR3 comprises 16 residues. Trimming took off 0 bases at V and 3 bases at J, with 15 bases between the two ends. The CDR3: CASSLAPAGPHYEQYV. Written as DNA, the CDR3 is TGTGCCAGCAGCTTAGCGCCCGCTGGGCCTCACTACGAGCAGTACGTC.

This clonotype was detected many times. The rearrangement joins TRBV20-1 to TRBJ1-2, with TRBD1 identical over 9 bases. From germline, CDR1 is DFQATT and CDR2 SNEGSKA (reference sequence). The ends lost 3 bases at V and 3 bases at J; junction bases unmatched: 2. The CDR3 covers 13 residues. The CDR3 spells CSASRDRDYGYTF. CDR3 coding DNA: TGCAGTGCTAGCCGGGACAGGGACTATGGCTACACCTTC.

This clonotype was recorded a few times. The rearrangement links TRBV7-8 to TRBJ1-1; the match to TRBD1 covers 9 bases. J lost 3 bases, V lost 1 base, and 9 bases had no gene match. The CDR3 loop spans 17 amino acids. Germline V gene sequence: CDR1 SGHVS, CDR2 FQNEAQ. CDR3 region: CASSLGPGQGRDTEAFF. CDR3 nucleotide sequence: TGTGCCAGCAGCTTAGGGCCTGGACAGGGGAGGGACACTGAAGCTTTCTTT.

Turning to this clonotype: At one end the junction does not follow the germline gene, possibly because of a read error. The chain recombines TRBV18 with TRBJ1-1; D possibly corresponds to TRBD1 (6 bases). The CDR3 is made up of 12 amino acids. CDR1 KGHSH and CDR2 LQKENI come from the germline V gene. The CDR3 sequence is CASSPDGQSLLF. Here the CDR3 DNA reads TGTGCCAGCTCACCCGATGGACAGAGCTTGCTGTTT.

This rearrangement joins TRBV10-3 to TRBJ1-1; D not resolved. This CDR3 region has 12 residues. V lost 0 bases and J lost 8, with 7 bases in between. CDR1 is ENHRY and CDR2 is SYGVKD in the germline V gene. The CDR3 is CAISESRGEAFF. In DNA form, the CDR3 reads TGTGCCATCAGTGAGTCGAGAGGGGAAGCTTTCTTT.

With regard to this clonotype: This likely comes from a read error, as the CDR3 has no conserved phenylalanine or tryptophan at its end. No DNA is shown, since the ends of the CDR3 on it are uncertain; the CDR3 is the one TCRdb lists. This rearrangement joins TRBV11-2 to TRBJ2-7; the table gives TRBD1 as D, unverified against the DNA. The CDR3 totals 13 residues, both ends included. Germline CDR1 reads SGHAT; CDR2 reads FQNNGV. CDR3: CASSLNRGAQLDI.

In its sample, this clonotype was seen many times. This rearrangement joins TRBV7-6 to TRBJ2-7; D is ambiguous. This CDR3 is built from 17 residues. The V and J ends lost 2 bases and 0 bases respectively, with 17 bases between them. Germline-derived CDR1 and CDR2 are SGHVS and FNYEAQ. The CDR3 nucleotides read TGTGCCAGCAGCTTACTCAGGAAAGTTATGAGCTCCTACGAGCAGTACGTC. Encoded protein: CASSLLRKVMSSYEQYV.

In its sample, this clonotype was seen many times. V and J are TRBV4-2 and TRBJ1-3, with unresolved D. CDR1 is LGHNA and CDR2 is YNFKEQ in the germline V gene. V lost 4 bases and J lost 0, with 7 bases in between. This CDR3 has 14 amino acids. Here the CDR3 reads CASSRTLSGNTIYF. The CDR3, as DNA: TGTGCCAGCAGCCGCACACTCTCTGGAAACACCATATATTTT.